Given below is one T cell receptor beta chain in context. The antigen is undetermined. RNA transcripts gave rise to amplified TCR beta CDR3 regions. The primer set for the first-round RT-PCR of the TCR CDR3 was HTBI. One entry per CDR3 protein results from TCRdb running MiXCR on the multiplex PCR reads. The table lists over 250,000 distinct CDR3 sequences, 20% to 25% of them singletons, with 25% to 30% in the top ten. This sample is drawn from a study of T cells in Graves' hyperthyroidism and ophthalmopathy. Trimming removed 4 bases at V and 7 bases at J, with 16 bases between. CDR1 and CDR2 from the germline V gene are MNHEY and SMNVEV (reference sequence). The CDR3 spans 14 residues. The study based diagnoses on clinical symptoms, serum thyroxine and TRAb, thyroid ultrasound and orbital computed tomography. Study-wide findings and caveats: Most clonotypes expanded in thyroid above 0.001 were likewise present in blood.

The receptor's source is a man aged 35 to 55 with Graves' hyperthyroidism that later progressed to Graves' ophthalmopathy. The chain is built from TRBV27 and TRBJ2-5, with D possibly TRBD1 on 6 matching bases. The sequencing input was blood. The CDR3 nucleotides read TGTGCCAGCAGTTCAATGACAGGCGTCGCGACCCAGTACTTC. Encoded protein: CASSSMTGVATQYF.